Listed below are T cell receptor beta chains from one sample, sequenced in a study of memory CD4+ T cells and cytomegalovirus serostatus. Clones were read by immunoSEQ multiplex PCR, and TCRdb kept only the in-frame ones, dropping some. The table lists 50,000 or so clones, 65% to 80% of them singletons. Material: memory CD4+ T cells from blood. Receptors were obtained from an adult in good health and CMV-seropositive. CDR3s include the opening cysteine and the closing phenylalanine or tryptophan. The order of the fields is V gene, clone size, D gene, J gene, CDR3 protein, CDR3 DNA. D genes are given only for firm matches. Clone size appears in some rows only: once, few, many, or a class for an expanded clone.

V gene: TRBV19; clone size: NA; D gene: NA; J gene: TRBJ2-7; CDR3 protein: CASSTRTVPSYEQYF; CDR3 DNA: TGTGCCAGTAGTACCCGGACGGTGCCTTCCTACGAGCAGTACTTC
V gene: TRBV30; clone size: few; D gene: NA; J gene: TRBJ1-3; CDR3 protein: CAWRIGGRNTIYF; CDR3 DNA: TGTGCCTGGAGAATTGGGGGACGAAACACCATATATTTT
V gene: TRBV19; clone size: NA; D gene: TRBD1; J gene: TRBJ2-7; CDR3 protein: CASSNRDRGLNEQYF; CDR3 DNA: TGTGCCAGTAGTAACCGGGACAGGGGGTTAAACGAGCAGTACTTC
V gene: TRBV4-1; clone size: few; D gene: NA; J gene: TRBJ2-7; CDR3 protein: CASSSTLVTHEQYF; CDR3 DNA: TGCGCCAGCAGCTCTACCTTAGTTACCCACGAGCAGTACTTC
V gene: TRBV28; clone size: NA; D gene: NA; J gene: TRBJ1-4; CDR3 protein: CASSFGVGKLFF; CDR3 DNA: TGTGCCAGCAGTTTTGGGGTGGGAAAACTGTTTTTT
V gene: TRBV4-2; clone size: NA; D gene: TRBD1; J gene: TRBJ2-7; CDR3 protein: CASSQDWLGQGANEQYF; CDR3 DNA: TGTGCCAGCAGCCAAGATTGGTTGGGTCAGGGGGCAAACGAGCAGTACTTC
V gene: TRBV6-6; clone size: few; D gene: TRBD2; J gene: TRBJ2-3; CDR3 protein: CASSNPKRGEGNTQYF; CDR3 DNA: TGTGCCAGCAGTAACCCAAAGCGGGGGGAAGGCAATACGCAGTATTTT
V gene: TRBV28; clone size: few; D gene: NA; J gene: TRBJ1-2; CDR3 protein: CASSLVGGGEGYTF; CDR3 DNA: TGTGCCAGCAGTCTCGTCGGAGGAGGGGAAGGCTACACCTTC
V gene: TRBV29-1; clone size: NA; D gene: NA; J gene: TRBJ2-2; CDR3 protein: CSGRENTGELFF; CDR3 DNA: TGCAGCGGACGTGAAAACACCGGGGAGCTGTTTTTT
V gene: TRBV9; clone size: NA; D gene: TRBD1; J gene: TRBJ2-5; CDR3 protein: CASSVVGTGGETQYF; CDR3 DNA: TGTGCCAGCAGCGTAGTGGGGACAGGGGGAGAGACCCAGTACTTC
V gene: TRBV5-1; clone size: NA; D gene: TRBD1; J gene: TRBJ2-6; CDR3 protein: CASSPTGTGISGANVLTF; CDR3 DNA: TGCGCCAGCAGCCCAACCGGGACAGGGATCTCTGGGGCCAACGTCCTGACTTTC
V gene: TRBV25-1; clone size: NA; D gene: NA; J gene: TRBJ2-7; CDR3 protein: CASSEIAFGKQYF; CDR3 DNA: TGTGCCAGCAGTGAAATTGCATTCGGGAAGCAGTACTTC
V gene: TRBV28; clone size: NA; D gene: NA; J gene: TRBJ1-1; CDR3 protein: CASRRTRVTEAFF; CDR3 DNA: TGTGCCAGCAGGCGTACCAGAGTCACTGAAGCTTTCTTT
V gene: TRBV9; clone size: NA; D gene: NA; J gene: TRBJ1-1; CDR3 protein: CASSVGTDIMNTEAFF; CDR3 DNA: TGTGCCAGCAGCGTTGGGACGGATATTATGAACACTGAAGCTTTCTTT
V gene: TRBV7-3; clone size: once; D gene: TRBD1; J gene: TRBJ2-1; CDR3 protein: CASSFRAGTGAYNEQFF; CDR3 DNA: TGTGCCAGCAGCTTCAGAGCCGGGACAGGAGCCTACAATGAGCAGTTCTTC
V gene: TRBV6-1; clone size: NA; D gene: NA; J gene: TRBJ1-3; CDR3 protein: CASIGQVGTGNTIYF; CDR3 DNA: TGTGCCAGCATCGGGCAGGTGGGAACTGGAAACACCATATATTTT
V gene: TRBV11-2; clone size: NA; D gene: NA; J gene: TRBJ2-1; CDR3 protein: CASSFGLPGDEQFF; CDR3 DNA: TGTGCCAGCAGCTTCGGACTACCAGGGGATGAGCAGTTCTTC
V gene: TRBV6-5; clone size: NA; D gene: NA; J gene: TRBJ2-7; CDR3 protein: CASSLITGSYEQYF; CDR3 DNA: TGTGCCAGCAGTCTAATCACAGGTTCCTACGAGCAGTACTTC
V gene: TRBV7-6; clone size: NA; D gene: TRBD2; J gene: TRBJ2-6; CDR3 protein: CASSLVASGFSSGANVLTF; CDR3 DNA: TGTGCCAGCAGCTTAGTGGCTAGCGGGTTTAGCTCTGGGGCCAACGTCCTGACTTTC
V gene: TRBV2; clone size: NA; D gene: NA; J gene: TRBJ2-5; CDR3 protein: CASKVSETQYF; CDR3 DNA: TGTGCCAGCAAAGTGTCAGAGACCCAGTACTTC
V gene: TRBV15; clone size: NA; D gene: TRBD1; J gene: TRBJ1-1; CDR3 protein: CATSRGTGKGAFF; CDR3 DNA: TGTGCCACCAGCAGAGGGACAGGGAAGGGTGCTTTCTTT
V gene: TRBV6-5; clone size: NA; D gene: TRBD1; J gene: TRBJ1-6; CDR3 protein: CASRALGQGDSPLHF; CDR3 DNA: TGTGCCAGCAGGGCCCTGGGACAGGGCGATTCACCCCTCCACTTT
V gene: TRBV7-9; clone size: few; D gene: NA; J gene: TRBJ1-6; CDR3 protein: CASSPDSPLHF; CDR3 DNA: TGTGCCAGCAGCCCCGATTCACCCCTCCACTTT
V gene: TRBV4-2; clone size: NA; D gene: NA; J gene: TRBJ1-2; CDR3 protein: CASSQERLGGYTF; CDR3 DNA: TGTGCCAGCAGCCAGGAGCGATTGGGTGGCTACACCTTC
V gene: TRBV21-1; clone size: NA; D gene: NA; J gene: TRBJ2-1; CDR3 protein: CASSKKSEYNNEQFF; CDR3 DNA: TGTGCCAGCAGCAAAAAGTCGGAGTACAACAATGAGCAGTTCTTC
V gene: TRBV7-3; clone size: NA; D gene: TRBD2; J gene: TRBJ2-1; CDR3 protein: CASSSPSGNNEQFF; CDR3 DNA: TGTGCCAGCAGCTCCCCTAGCGGAAACAATGAGCAGTTCTTC
V gene: TRBV28; clone size: NA; D gene: NA; J gene: TRBJ2-7; CDR3 protein: CASSLPRGSGPYEQYF; CDR3 DNA: TGTGCCAGCAGTTTACCCCGGGGTAGCGGTCCCTACGAGCAGTACTTC
V gene: TRBV5-4; clone size: NA; D gene: NA; J gene: TRBJ1-6; CDR3 protein: CASTIQGGGNSPLHF; CDR3 DNA: TGTGCCAGCACCATACAGGGTGGTGGTAATTCACCCCTCCACTTT
V gene: TRBV29-1; clone size: NA; D gene: NA; J gene: TRBJ1-2; CDR3 protein: CSARGSSNYGYTF; CDR3 DNA: TGCAGCGCGAGGGGCAGCTCTAACTATGGCTACACCTTC
V gene: TRBV5-1; clone size: NA; D gene: TRBD2; J gene: TRBJ2-3; CDR3 protein: CASSPHRLAGGQQGTDTQYF; CDR3 DNA: TGCGCCAGCAGCCCCCACCGACTAGCGGGGGGTCAGCAGGGCACAGATACGCAGTATTTT
V gene: TRBV7-9; clone size: NA; D gene: NA; J gene: TRBJ1-4; CDR3 protein: CASSLDVGEKLFF; CDR3 DNA: TGTGCCAGCAGCTTAGACGTCGGGGAGAAACTGTTTTTT
V gene: TRBV18; clone size: NA; D gene: NA; J gene: TRBJ2-2; CDR3 protein: CASSPPVGQYQGELFF; CDR3 DNA: TGTGCCAGCTCACCACCGGTAGGCCAATATCAAGGGGAGCTGTTTTTT
V gene: TRBV5-1; clone size: NA; D gene: NA; J gene: TRBJ2-7; CDR3 protein: CASTQGNSYEQYF; CDR3 DNA: TGCGCCAGCACGCAGGGAAACTCCTACGAGCAGTACTTC
V gene: TRBV6-5; clone size: NA; D gene: NA; J gene: TRBJ2-4; CDR3 protein: CASSYSGTRAKNIQYF; CDR3 DNA: TGTGCCAGCAGTTACTCAGGCACCCGAGCCAAAAACATTCAGTACTTC
V gene: TRBV5-1; clone size: NA; D gene: NA; J gene: TRBJ2-7; CDR3 protein: CASSLAGTSYEQYF; CDR3 DNA: TGCGCCAGCAGCTTGGCCGGGACATCCTACGAGCAGTACTTC
V gene: TRBV19; clone size: few; D gene: NA; J gene: TRBJ2-1; CDR3 protein: CASRTLDSLGQFF; CDR3 DNA: TGTGCCAGTAGAACCTTGGACAGCCTCGGGCAGTTCTTC
V gene: TRBV19; clone size: once; D gene: NA; J gene: TRBJ1-1; CDR3 protein: CAPGDSFVFAAFF; CDR3 DNA: TGTGCCCCAGGAGACAGTTTCGTTTTTGCGGCTTTCTTT
V gene: TRBV28; clone size: NA; D gene: NA; J gene: TRBJ2-2; CDR3 protein: CASSPGTTGELFF; CDR3 DNA: TGTGCCAGCAGTCCCGGGACTACCGGGGAGCTGTTTTTT
V gene: TRBV5-1; clone size: NA; D gene: TRBD1; J gene: TRBJ1-1; CDR3 protein: CASSPPGQGRSTEAFF; CDR3 DNA: TGCGCCAGCAGCCCCCCGGGACAGGGGAGAAGCACTGAAGCTTTCTTT
V gene: TRBV25-1; clone size: NA; D gene: TRBD2; J gene: TRBJ2-7; CDR3 protein: CASSVSGRRNEQYF; CDR3 DNA: TGTGCCAGCAGCGTTAGCGGGAGAAGGAACGAGCAGTACTTC
V gene: TRBV18; clone size: once; D gene: NA; J gene: TRBJ2-1; CDR3 protein: CASSPLVPRRVNNEQFF; CDR3 DNA: TGTGCCAGCTCCCCCTTGGTGCCACGGAGGGTAAACAATGAGCAGTTCTTC
V gene: TRBV7-2; clone size: few; D gene: NA; J gene: TRBJ2-1; CDR3 protein: CASTLARNEQFF; CDR3 DNA: TGTGCCAGCACCCTAGCTAGGAATGAGCAGTTCTTC
V gene: TRBV5-4; clone size: NA; D gene: TRBD2; J gene: TRBJ2-3; CDR3 protein: CASSPGTSGRTDTQYF; CDR3 DNA: TGTGCCAGCAGCCCCGGGACTAGCGGCCGCACAGATACGCAGTATTTT
V gene: TRBV18; clone size: NA; D gene: NA; J gene: TRBJ1-3; CDR3 protein: CASSPRAGDRNTIYF; CDR3 DNA: TGTGCCAGCTCACCACGAGCAGGGGATCGAAACACCATATATTTT
V gene: TRBV27; clone size: NA; D gene: TRBD2; J gene: TRBJ2-7; CDR3 protein: CASKMAGGGEQYF; CDR3 DNA: TGTGCCAGCAAGATGGCGGGAGGTGGCGAGCAGTACTTC